The T cell receptor beta chain under discussion was sequenced for a study of shared clonotypes between healthy human individuals. This table comes from immunoSEQ multiplex PCR, and its TCRdb copy is limited to in-frame clones, with some not included. Among hundreds of thousands of clones listed, 70% to 80% were seen once. The sequenced sample consisted of PBMCs. This sequence originates from a middle-aged woman in good health. Some clones in this sample may be carry-over from other donors' samples.

In nucleotides, the CDR3 is TGTGCCAGCAGCAAAGGGACCGTCGTCACTCAGCCCCAGCATTTT. Residues: CASSKGTVVTQPQHF. The chain links TRBV5-6 to TRBJ1-5; possible D gene TRBD1, 5 bases. CDR1 and CDR2 from the germline V gene are SGHDT and YYEEEE. Trimming left V 4 bases short and J 6 bases short, with 17 bases between. The CDR3 length is 15 residues.